This T cell receptor beta chain was obtained from a study of cytomegalovirus exposure and HLA in healthy donors. Whole-study findings and limits: V- and J-gene trimming in TCR beta was tied to a missense DCLRE1C variant by an analysis performed later. Productive status was seen about 90% or about 30% of the time for most TCR beta V segments in an earlier analysis. Across donors, sequencing depth was assumed by presence/absence analyses to be roughly uniform. Immune exposure was documented only through CMV serostatus.

Vbeta (60) and Jbeta (13) primers were used in the PCR. The method was immunoSEQ multiplex PCR; TCRdb's version includes in-frame clones alone and lacks a portion of them. The data contain more than 100,000 clones, around 78% of them singletons. Of note for this clone: Its antigen is unknown.

Germline CDR1 and CDR2: GTSNPN and SVGIG (reference sequence). The CDR3 runs to 14 residues. With 3 bases removed from V and 8 bases from J, the gap between germline ends came to 19 bases. This clonotype originated in a woman in her 30s in good health and CMV-seropositive. The sample consisted of PBMCs. The chain employs TRBV30 and TRBJ1-2; D might be TRBD1 (6 bases). The CDR3 loop reads CAWRRGRQEEGYTF. Here the CDR3 DNA reads TGTGCCTGGAGGAGGGGCAGACAGGAGGAGGGCTACACCTTC.